This record looks at one T cell receptor beta chain sequence and its context. Its matching antigen is unknown. The record originates from a study of vaccination effects on CD4 cells after COVID-19. Only in-frame clones appear in the TCRdb table, and some are missing; sequencing was by immunoSEQ multiplex PCR. The sample has over 60,000 clones, around 70% seen once; the top ten hold about 1.6%. V was trimmed by 0 bases and J by 8 bases, leaving 11 bases between them. This CDR3 has 14 residues. Germline V gene data show CDR1 as MNHEY and CDR2 as SVGEGT. Sequencing in the ViraFEST assay came after antigen-specific CD4+ T cells had been expanded with viral peptide pools, which were used to stimulate PBMC. CD4+ T cell isolation took place after 10 days of culture. Each person got two doses of an mRNA SARS-CoV-2 vaccine, BNT162b2 or mRNA-1273.

The receptor's source is a human donor who received a COVID-19 vaccine. This rearrangement joins TRBV6-2 or TRBV6-3 to TRBJ2-4; perhaps TRBD1 as D (5 bases). Sequenced material: CD4+ T cells from PBMCs cultured with HCoV-229E spike peptides, taken after COVID-19 vaccination. The CDR3 sequence is CASSYSNRKDIQYF. CDR3 bases: TGTGCCAGCAGTTACTCGAACAGGAAAGACATTCAGTACTTC.